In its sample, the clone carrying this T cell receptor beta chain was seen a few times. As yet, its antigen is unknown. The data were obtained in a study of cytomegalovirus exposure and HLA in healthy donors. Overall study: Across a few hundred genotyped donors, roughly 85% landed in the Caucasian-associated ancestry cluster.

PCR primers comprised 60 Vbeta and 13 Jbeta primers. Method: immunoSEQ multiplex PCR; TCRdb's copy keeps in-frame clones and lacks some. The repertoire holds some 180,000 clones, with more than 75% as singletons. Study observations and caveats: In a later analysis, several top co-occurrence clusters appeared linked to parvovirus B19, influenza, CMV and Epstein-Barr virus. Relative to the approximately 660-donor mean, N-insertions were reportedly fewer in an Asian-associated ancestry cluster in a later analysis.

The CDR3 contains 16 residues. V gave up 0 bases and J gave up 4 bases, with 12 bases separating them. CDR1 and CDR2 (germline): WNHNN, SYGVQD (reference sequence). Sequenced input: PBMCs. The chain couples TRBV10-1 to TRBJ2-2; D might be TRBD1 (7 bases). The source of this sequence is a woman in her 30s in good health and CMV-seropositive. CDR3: CASSESAGGPTGELFF. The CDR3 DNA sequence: TGCGCCAGCAGTGAGTCGGCAGGGGGGCCCACCGGGGAGCTGTTTTTT.